A single T cell receptor beta chain is shown here with its context. Its antigen is as yet unknown. TCRdb's copy holds only in-frame clones and misses some; the assay was immunoSEQ multiplex PCR. The profile covers 100,000 to 150,000 clones, with around 93% appearing a single time and 1.1% taken by the ten largest. The data belong to a study of T cell responses to AZD1222 COVID-19 vaccine. General study results and limits: CD4 TCRs associated with vaccination spanned spike, dominating at 160-218 and 743-854. Donors were mostly white British, more females; clonal diversity possibly underestimated.

Germline CDR1 SEHNR, CDR2 FQNEAQ (reference sequence). This CDR3 is 14 amino acids long. Trimming at V came to 5 bases and at J to 13 bases, leaving 17 bases not matched to a gene. The J gene is TRBJ2-7, the V gene TRBV7-9, with 7 bases aligning to TRBD2. The origin of this receptor is an adult in good health. Sequenced material: peripheral blood, taken on day 0 of AZD1222 vaccination. DNA of the CDR3: TGTGCCAGCAGCGCACCCGAGTTCACTAGCGCCACTTACTTC. It translates to CASSAPEFTSATYF.